This T cell receptor beta chain was captured in a study of T cell responses to AZD1222 COVID-19 vaccine. Sequencing used immunoSEQ multiplex PCR; TCRdb keeps in-frame clones, though not all of them. Of 95,000 to 130,000 clones in the sample, 92% were seen once. This clone showed up just once. This material consisted of peripheral blood, taken 28 days after the second AZD1222 dose. The receptor was isolated from an adult who received the AZD1222 COVID-19 vaccine.

CDR3 in DNA: TGCAGCGTTGTCCACAGCGAAACTGAAGCTTTCTTT. This codes for CSVVHSETEAFF. The V call is TRBV29-1, the J call TRBJ1-1; D not certain. Germline V lookup: CDR1 SQVTM, CDR2 ANQGSEA. This CDR3 has 12 amino acids. Trimming took off 4 bases at V and 5 bases at J, with 11 bases between the two ends.